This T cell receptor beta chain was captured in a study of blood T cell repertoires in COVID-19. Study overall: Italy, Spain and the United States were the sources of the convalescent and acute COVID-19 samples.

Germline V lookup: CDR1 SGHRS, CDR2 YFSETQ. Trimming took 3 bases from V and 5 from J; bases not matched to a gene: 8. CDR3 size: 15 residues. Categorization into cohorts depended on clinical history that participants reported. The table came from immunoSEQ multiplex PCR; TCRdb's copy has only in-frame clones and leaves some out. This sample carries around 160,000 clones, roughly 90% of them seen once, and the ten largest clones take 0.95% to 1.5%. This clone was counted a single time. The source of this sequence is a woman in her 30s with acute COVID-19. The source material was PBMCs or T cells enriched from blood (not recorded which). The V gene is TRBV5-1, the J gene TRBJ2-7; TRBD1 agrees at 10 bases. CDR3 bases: TGCGCCAGCAGCTGGGGACAGGGGATTCGACACGAGCAGTACTTC. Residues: CASSWGQGIRHEQYF.